The 3 T cell receptor beta chains below all came from one sample that was sequenced in a study of monozygotic twins with inflammatory bowel disease. TCRdb re-called the 5' RACE reads and shows each CDR3 protein once, DNA omitted. Its listing shows hundreds of thousands of distinct CDR3 sequences. The sequencing input was blood. The receptors come from a human donor with ulcerative colitis or Crohn's disease, or a healthy co-twin of an affected twin (not recorded which).

This rearrangement joins TRBV7-2 to TRBJ2-5; TCRdb names TRBD2, which stays unverified in the absence of DNA. The CDR3 is made up of 15 amino acids. Germline CDR1 reads SGHTA; CDR2 reads FQGNSA. CDR3 sequence: CASSLLGRAQETQYF.

The chain carries TRBV27 and TRBJ2-7; the TRBD2 assignment by TCRdb is unverifiable without DNA. The CDR3 length is 14 residues. Germline CDR1 is MNHEY and CDR2 is SMNVEV (reference sequence). This chain's CDR3 is CASSQLAGGDEQYF.

The rearrangement links TRBV6-1 to TRBJ2-3; TCRdb outputs TRBD1, but without DNA this stays unchecked. Per germline, CDR1 MNHNS and CDR2 SASEGT. The CDR3 sequence is 15 residues long. CDR3 region: CASSNRGGATDTQYF.